Each of the 31 T cell receptor beta chains below was sequenced from the same sample in a study of human T cells and chemical hapten exposure. Each CDR3 protein is one row after TCRdb ran MiXCR on the RACE reads. The sample shows about 40,000 distinct CDR3 sequences, 3% to 4% of them seen only once. The time point here: patch test 2, 6 weeks after DPC sensitization. Documented treatment: therapeutic diphenylcyclopropenone sensitization with weekly scalp DPC. The source was whole blood, collected in connection with sensitization to the hapten diphenylcyclopropenone (DPC). The receptors were gathered from a man in his forties with alopecia areata. Some clones in this sample may be carry-over from other donors' samples.

This clonotype was detected many times. The chain couples TRBV6-1 to TRBJ2-1; perhaps TRBD2 as D (6 bases). CDR3 length: 14 residues. Between the trimmed V and J ends, which lost 7 bases and 7 bases, there was a span of 17 bases. Germline V gene sequence: CDR1 MNHNS, CDR2 SASEGT. Here the CDR3 reads CASTPVGSGNEQFF. The CDR3 coding sequence is TGTGCCAGCACCCCCGTCGGGAGCGGTAATGAGCAGTTCTTC.

This clonotype appeared a few times. The V gene is TRBV10-3, the J gene TRBJ1-3, with D unresolved. Germline values: CDR1 ENHRY, CDR2 SYGVKD. With 0 bases removed from V and 2 bases from J, the gap between germline ends came to 11 bases. The CDR3 is 16 residues long. The CDR3 DNA is TGTGCCATCAGTGAGTCGGGAGGAATGACTGGAAACACCATATATTTT. Protein sequence: CAISESGGMTGNTIYF.

This clonotype was recorded at least ten times. This sequence joins TRBV12-3 or TRBV12-4 and TRBJ2-2, with D maybe TRBD1 (5 bases). V lost 8 bases to trimming and J lost 7 bases, with 14 bases between them. The CDR3 length is 13 residues. The CDR3 sequence is CASHQTRDGELFF. CDR3 nucleotide sequence: TGTGCCAGCCACCAGACCAGGGACGGGGAGCTGTTTTTT.

This clonotype came up many times. The rearrangement joins TRBV6-5 to TRBJ1-2; 8 bases map to TRBD1. CDR3 length: 19 residues. V trimming: 0 bases; J trimming: 4 bases; junction bases outside the gene matches: 16. Germline CDR1 and CDR2: MNHEY and SVGAGI. CDR3 sequence (DNA): TGTGCCAGCAGTTACTCCCCACTCGGACAGGGCAAGTTATCCTATGGCTACACCTTC. As protein: CASSYSPLGQGKLSYGYTF.

Details on this clonotype: This may be a read error: a much more frequent sequence differs by one nucleotide. This chain joins TRBV20-1 and TRBJ2-7; D unclear. Germline values: CDR1 DFQATT, CDR2 SNEGSKA (reference sequence). The CDR3 extends over 14 amino acids. In DNA, the CDR3 is TGCAGTGCTAGAGTGGTCCAGTTCTCCTACGAGCTGTACTTC. It yields the protein CSARVVQFSYELYF.

This clonotype came up many times. The V gene is TRBV2, the J gene TRBJ2-3; tentative D call: TRBD2 (5 bases). This CDR3 comprises 15 residues. Trimming cost V 5 bases and J 0 bases, with 12 bases left between them. CDR1 SNHLY and CDR2 FYNNEI come from the germline V gene. The CDR3: CASSREITSTDTQYF. DNA for the CDR3: TGTGCCAGCAGTCGGGAAATTACTAGCACAGATACGCAGTATTTT.

This clonotype was detected ten times or more. The CDR3 DNA follows: TGTGCCAGCAGTTCCCGCTATACCCTTCTAGCGGATGCCTACGAGCAGTACTTC. Protein product: CASSSRYTLLADAYEQYF. The chain uses TRBV6-2 or TRBV6-3 and TRBJ2-7; 7 bases agree with TRBD2. The CDR3 loop spans 18 amino acids. Germline V CDR1 and CDR2: MNHEY, SVGEGT. V gave up 4 bases and J gave up 2 bases; unmatched junction bases: 17.

This clonotype was found a few times. This sequence joins TRBV28 and TRBJ2-6; D ambiguous. V dropped 4 bases and J dropped 1 base, with 11 bases sitting between them. The germline V gene encodes CDR1 MDHEN and CDR2 SYDVKM. The CDR3 loop spans 16 amino acids. CDR3 in DNA: TGTGCCAGCAGTTCGCATCAGGAATCTGGGGCCAACGTCCTGACTTTC. Protein sequence: CASSSHQESGANVLTF.

This clonotype was seen many times. J is TRBJ2-3 and V is TRBV18; D not resolved. CDR3 length equals 13 residues. CDR1 KGHSH and CDR2 LQKENI come from the germline V gene. With 2 bases removed from V and 1 base from J, the gap between germline ends came to 4 bases. CDR3 coding DNA: TGTGCCAGCTCACCAAGAGGCACAGATACGCAGTATTTT. It specifies CASSPRGTDTQYF.

This clonotype has a count of ten or more. The J gene is TRBJ2-1, the V gene TRBV20-1; 10 bases fit TRBD2. V shed 7 bases, J shed 4 bases, and the junction held 7 bases outside the gene matches. This CDR3 contains 14 residues. Germline CDR1 reads DFQATT; CDR2 reads SNEGSKA (reference sequence). CDR3 in DNA: TGCAGTGTTGAGGAGACTAGCGGGTACAATGAGCAGTTCTTC. Protein sequence: CSVEETSGYNEQFF.

This clonotype was counted ten times or more. This rearrangement joins TRBV28 to TRBJ1-6, with 7 bases that match TRBD1. This CDR3 has 14 amino acids. CDR1 and CDR2 from the germline V gene are MDHEN and SYDVKM. The V and J ends lost 6 bases and 5 bases, in that order; junction bases with no gene match: 4. The CDR3 protein is CASSRQGNNSPLHF. CDR3 in DNA: TGTGCCAGCAGCCGACAGGGTAATAATTCACCCCTCCACTTT.

This clonotype was observed many times. The rearrangement uses TRBV28 and TRBJ2-7; D may match TRBD1 or TRBD2 (6 bases each). The CDR3 is 14 residues long. Looked up from germline, CDR1 is MDHEN and CDR2 is SYDVKM. V dropped 7 bases and J dropped 5 bases, with 18 bases sitting between them. The CDR3 region is CASNTRGRPHEQYF. The CDR3, as DNA: TGTGCCAGCAATACCCGGGGGCGGCCCCACGAGCAGTACTTC.

The chain joins TRBV7-8 to TRBJ2-7, with 9 bases aligning to TRBD1. CDR1 is SGHVS, CDR2 FQNEAQ, per germline. The CDR3 spans 14 residues. Trimming took 5 bases from V and 6 from J; bases not matched to a gene: 8. CDR3 sequence (DNA): TGTGCCAGCAGCAACAGGGGGCGGCCTGGCGAGCAGTACTTC. Amino acids: CASSNRGRPGEQYF.

The sample holds many counts of this clonotype. The V and J genes are TRBV27 and TRBJ1-1, with 8 bases lining up with TRBD1. The CDR3 extends over 15 amino acids. Per the germline V gene, CDR1 is MNHEY and CDR2 is SMNVEV (reference sequence). V trimming: 5 bases; J trimming: 4 bases; junction bases outside the gene matches: 9. CDR3: CASSRKTGAVTEAFF. The CDR3 region has the DNA TGTGCCAGCAGTAGAAAGACAGGGGCGGTCACTGAAGCTTTCTTT.

This clonotype was counted only a few times. This rearrangement joins TRBV23-1 to TRBJ2-7, with 10 bases that match TRBD2. TRBV23-1 is reported as an ORF; its role is uncertain. This CDR3 comprises 14 residues. V gave up 7 bases and J gave up 5 bases; unmatched junction bases: 8. CDR3 amino acids: CASIRSSGRNEQYF. In DNA form, the CDR3 reads TGCGCCAGCATAAGAAGTAGCGGGAGGAACGAGCAGTACTTC.

This clonotype was seen at least ten times. The rearrangement joins TRBV28 to TRBJ1-2, with D hard to call. Germline V gene data show CDR1 as MDHEN and CDR2 as SYDVKM. The CDR3 runs 15 residues. V lost 2 bases and J 0 bases, leaving 10 bases between the germline ends. The CDR3 reads CASSLRGPPNYGYTF. The CDR3 region has the DNA TGTGCCAGCAGTTTACGCGGGCCCCCTAACTATGGCTACACCTTC.

This clonotype was seen at least ten times. CDR3 amino acids: CASSRGGVETEAFF. As DNA, the CDR3 is TGTGCCAGCAGCCGCGGGGGGGTGGAAACTGAAGCTTTCTTT. The rearrangement joins TRBV5-4 to TRBJ1-1; D might be TRBD1 (5 bases). CDR1 is SGHNT, CDR2 YYREEE, per germline (reference sequence). V lost 4 bases and J 5 bases, leaving 15 bases between the germline ends. The CDR3 totals 14 residues.

This clonotype was counted at least ten times. The rearrangement uses TRBV4-3 and TRBJ2-3; weak D call: TRBD2 (5 bases). The CDR3 sequence is 17 residues long. Trimming shortened V by 4 bases and J by 1 base, and 18 bases separated the two germline ends. The germline CDR1 and CDR2 sequences are LGHNA and YSLEER. The CDR3 protein is CASSRGLHSTGTDTQYF. The CDR3 region has the DNA TGCGCCAGCAGCCGTGGACTTCATAGTACCGGCACAGATACGCAGTATTTT.

There are many counts of this clonotype. The rearrangement uses TRBV10-3 and TRBJ2-7; 8 bases agree with TRBD2. Germline V lookup: CDR1 ENHRY, CDR2 SYGVKD. The CDR3 runs to 16 residues. Germline trimming cut 6 bases from V and 6 bases from J; bases unmatched to any gene: 16. This chain's CDR3 is CAIRGAGTSISLEQYF. As DNA, the CDR3 is TGTGCCATCAGAGGAGCCGGGACTAGTATCTCCCTCGAGCAGTACTTC.

At least ten counts were recorded for this clonotype. The chain links TRBV12-3 or TRBV12-4 to TRBJ2-1; D perhaps matches TRBD1 (6 bases). The CDR3 has 12 residues. V was cut by 6 bases and J by 7 bases, with 10 bases left in between. DNA for the CDR3: TGTGCCAGCAGCCCAACAGGGAATGAGCAGTTCTTC. Residues: CASSPTGNEQFF.

The table lists this clonotype with a few counts. DNA for the CDR3: TGTGCCAGCAGTTACTCGACCTTCTACGAGCAGTACTTC. This encodes CASSYSTFYEQYF. The V call is TRBV6-6, the J call TRBJ2-7; D unclear. The germline V gene has CDR1 MNHNY and CDR2 SVGAGI (reference sequence). CDR3 length equals 13 residues. Trimming took 0 bases from V and 3 from J, leaving 6 bases between them.

This clonotype was seen repeatedly, ten times or more. The chain employs TRBV28 and TRBJ1-5; D is ambiguous. Germline CDR1 and CDR2: MDHEN and SYDVKM. V lost 4 bases, J lost 8 bases, and 9 bases lay in between. This CDR3 comprises 12 residues. CDR3 bases: TGTGCCAGCAGTTCCCTCCCGAAGCCCCAGCATTTT. Translated: CASSSLPKPQHF.

This clonotype was recorded at least ten times. The chain couples TRBV6-2 or TRBV6-3 to TRBJ2-5; D gene unclear. V was shortened by 4 bases and J by 7 bases, with 7 bases between the two germline ends. Germline V gives CDR1 MNHEY, CDR2 SVGEGT. The CDR3 runs 11 residues. The CDR3 DNA follows: TGTGCCAGCAGTTCCTTGGGGACCCAGTACTTC. As protein: CASSSLGTQYF.

This clonotype appeared many times. The gene calls are TRBV13 and TRBJ2-7; D remains unclear. Germline V gene sequence: CDR1 PRHDT, CDR2 FYEKMQ (reference sequence). V was trimmed by 2 bases and J by 0 bases, leaving 8 bases between them. This CDR3 is 14 amino acids long. The CDR3, as DNA: TGTGCCAGCAGCTTACCAGGCGGCTCCTACGAGCAGTACTTC. Translating it yields CASSLPGGSYEQYF.

This clonotype was observed at least ten times. The chain combines TRBV28 with TRBJ2-7, with D possibly TRBD1 on 6 matching bases. V dropped 5 bases and J dropped 2 bases, with 16 bases sitting between them. The CDR3 loop spans 15 amino acids. Germline assignment: CDR1 MDHEN and CDR2 SYDVKM. CDR3 sequence: CASSIMGQGAYEQYF. The CDR3 DNA sequence: TGTGCCAGCAGTATCATGGGACAAGGGGCCTACGAGCAGTACTTC.

This clonotype was detected only a few times. V and J are TRBV12-3 or TRBV12-4 and TRBJ1-6; D is undetermined. The CDR3 totals 14 residues. V dropped 3 bases and J dropped 11 bases, with 14 bases sitting between them. The CDR3 nucleotides read TGTGCCAGCAGTTTCGGGCAGAGCCTTGCACCCCTCCACTTT. Protein: CASSFGQSLAPLHF.

This clonotype was detected ten times or more. The V and J genes are TRBV7-9 and TRBJ2-7; the match to TRBD2 covers 15 bases. The CDR3 has 16 amino acids. Germline CDR1 reads SEHNR; CDR2 reads FQNEAQ (reference sequence). With V trimmed by 11 bases and J by 7 bases, 15 bases remained unmatched. DNA of the CDR3: TGTGCCGGTGGACTAGCGGGAGGGCCAAGATCTGGAGAGCAGTACTTC. Translating it yields CAGGLAGGPRSGEQYF.

This clonotype was counted many times. The chain employs TRBV18 and TRBJ2-3; possible D gene TRBD2, 6 bases. Per the germline V gene, CDR1 is KGHSH and CDR2 is LQKENI. The V end was cut by 0 bases, the J end by 6 bases, with 10 bases between. The CDR3 is made up of 14 amino acids. This chain's CDR3 is CASSPPGEVDTQYF. CDR3 DNA sequence: TGTGCCAGCTCACCACCGGGGGAGGTGGATACGCAGTATTTT. The whole variable domain, remainder taken from reference TRBV18 and TRBJ2-3, is NAGVMQNPRHLVRRRGQEARLRCSPMKGHSHVYWYRQLPEEGLKFMVYLQKENIIDESGMPKERFSAEFPKEGPSILRIQQVVRGDSAAYFCASSPPGEVDTQYFGPGTRLTVL.

The gene calls are TRBV7-2 and TRBJ1-4; the D gene is possibly TRBD1 (6 bases). Germline V gives CDR1 SGHTA, CDR2 FQGNSA. The CDR3 consists of 14 residues. The V and J ends lost 2 bases and 6 bases respectively, with 10 bases between them. The CDR3 here is CASSLQAGDEKLFF. CDR3 bases: TGTGCCAGCAGCTTACAGGCAGGGGATGAAAAACTGTTTTTT. Full variable domain (missing parts from reference TRBV7-2 and TRBJ1-4): GAGVSQSPSNKVTEKGKDVELRCDPISGHTALYWYRQSLGQGLEFLIYFQGNSAPDKSGLPSDRFSAERTGGSVSTLTIQRTQQEDSAVYLCASSLQAGDEKLFFGSGTQLSVL.

Ten or more counts support this clonotype. The CDR3 spells CASSAPGPDSNQPQHF. CDR3 sequence (DNA): TGTGCCAGCAGCGCACCTGGGCCTGATAGCAATCAGCCCCAGCATTTT. The V call is TRBV28, the J call TRBJ1-5; D is uncertain. The CDR3 is made up of 16 amino acids. The V and J ends lost 6 bases and 0 bases respectively, with 15 bases between them. In germline, CDR1 is MDHEN, CDR2 SYDVKM.

This clonotype has a count of ten or more. The rearrangement uses TRBV6-6 and TRBJ2-3; 9 positions agree with TRBD2. This CDR3 has 16 amino acids. The V gene's germline CDR1 is MNHNY and CDR2 SVGAGI (reference sequence). J gave up 5 bases and V 2 bases, and 8 bases lay outside the gene matches. The CDR3: CASSYDVAGVVDTQYF. CDR3 nucleotides: TGTGCCAGCAGTTACGATGTAGCGGGAGTCGTAGATACGCAGTATTTT.